This T cell receptor (beta chain) is drawn from a study of T-cell reconstitution after alpha-beta-depleted transplantation in children. Preparation of the TCRbeta library used unique molecular identifiers. Each CDR3 protein gets one entry after TCRdb re-called the PCR reads with MiXCR. The sample lists hundreds of thousands of distinct CDR3 sequences, 7.5% to 9.5% occurring once. The germline V and J ends were trimmed by 4 bases and 3 bases, with 10 bases remaining between them. The CDR3 consists of 13 residues. Germline CDR1 MGHDK, CDR2 SYGVNS. This clonotype showed up many times. Material: PBMCs, mostly from graft donor cells, obtained 360 days after TCRalphabeta/CD19-depleted stem cell transplant. The chain recombines TRBV25-1 with TRBJ2-7; the D call may be TRBD1 or TRBD2 (5 bases each). The source of this sequence is a male patient aged 2 to 9 who had a stem cell transplant for acute myeloid leukemia, so the T cells may come from the graft donor. CDR3 DNA sequence: TGTGCCAGCAGTGCCGGGGCCCTCTACGAGCAGTACTTC. Encoded protein: CASSAGALYEQYF.